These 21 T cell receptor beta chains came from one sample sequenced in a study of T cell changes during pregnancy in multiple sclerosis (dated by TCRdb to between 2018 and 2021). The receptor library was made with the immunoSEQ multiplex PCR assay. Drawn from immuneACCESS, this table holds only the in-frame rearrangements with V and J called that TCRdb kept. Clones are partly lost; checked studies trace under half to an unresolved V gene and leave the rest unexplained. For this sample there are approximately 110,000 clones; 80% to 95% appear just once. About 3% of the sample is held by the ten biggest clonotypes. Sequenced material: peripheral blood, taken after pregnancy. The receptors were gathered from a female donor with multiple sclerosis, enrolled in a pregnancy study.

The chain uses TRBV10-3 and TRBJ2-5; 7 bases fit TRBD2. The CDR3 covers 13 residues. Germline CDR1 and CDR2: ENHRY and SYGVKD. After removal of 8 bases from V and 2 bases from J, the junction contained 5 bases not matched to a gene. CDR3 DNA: TGTGCCATCGCGACTAGCAGTCAAGAGACCCAGTACTTC. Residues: CAIATSSQETQYF.

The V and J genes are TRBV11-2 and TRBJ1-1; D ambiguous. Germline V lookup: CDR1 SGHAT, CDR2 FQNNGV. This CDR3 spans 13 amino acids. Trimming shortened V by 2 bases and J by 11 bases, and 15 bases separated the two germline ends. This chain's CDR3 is CASSLILARGAFF. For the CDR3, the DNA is TGTGCCAGCAGCTTAATTTTAGCTCGTGGGGCTTTCTTT.

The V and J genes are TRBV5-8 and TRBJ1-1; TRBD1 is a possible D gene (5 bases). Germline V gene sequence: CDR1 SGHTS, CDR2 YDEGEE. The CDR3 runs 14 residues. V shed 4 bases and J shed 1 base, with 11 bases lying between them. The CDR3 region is CASSRGLRNTEAFF. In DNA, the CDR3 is TGTGCCAGCAGCAGGGGACTGAGGAACACTGAAGCTTTCTTT.

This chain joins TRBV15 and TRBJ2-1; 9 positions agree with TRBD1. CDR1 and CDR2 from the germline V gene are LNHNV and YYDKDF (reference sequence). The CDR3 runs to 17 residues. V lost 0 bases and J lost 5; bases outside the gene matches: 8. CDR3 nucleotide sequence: TGTGCCACCAGCAGAGATGCCCGGGACAGGGCCCACAATGAGCAGTTCTTC. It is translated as CATSRDARDRAHNEQFF.

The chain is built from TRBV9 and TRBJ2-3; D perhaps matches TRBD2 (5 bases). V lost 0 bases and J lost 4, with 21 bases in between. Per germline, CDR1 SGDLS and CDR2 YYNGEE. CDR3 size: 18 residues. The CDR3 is CASSVAPLAGSRADTQYF. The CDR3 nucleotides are TGTGCCAGCAGCGTAGCCCCCCTAGCTGGATCCCGGGCAGATACGCAGTATTTT. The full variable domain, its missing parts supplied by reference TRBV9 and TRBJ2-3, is DSGVTQTPKHLITATGQRVTLRCSPRSGDLSVYWYQQSLDQGLQFLIQYYNGEERAKGNILERFSAQQFPDLHSELNLSSLELGDSALYFCASSVAPLAGSRADTQYFGPGTRLTVL.

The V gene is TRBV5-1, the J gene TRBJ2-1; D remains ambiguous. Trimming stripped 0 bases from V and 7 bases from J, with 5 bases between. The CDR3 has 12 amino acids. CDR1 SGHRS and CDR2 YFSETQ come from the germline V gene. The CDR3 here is CASSLGVNEQFF. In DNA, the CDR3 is TGCGCCAGCAGCTTGGGTGTAAATGAGCAGTTCTTC.

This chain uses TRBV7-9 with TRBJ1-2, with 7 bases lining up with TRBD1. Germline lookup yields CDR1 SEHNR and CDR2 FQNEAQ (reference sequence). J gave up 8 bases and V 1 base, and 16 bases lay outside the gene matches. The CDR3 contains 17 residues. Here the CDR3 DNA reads TGTGCCAGCAGCTTAGAGGGGGCAGGTCCAGAGACGTGGGGCTACACCTTC. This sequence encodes CASSLEGAGPETWGYTF.

The CDR3 is CATSRTIDEKLFF. The CDR3 DNA follows: TGTGCCACCAGCAGGACTATAGACGAAAAACTGTTTTTT. V is TRBV15 and J is TRBJ1-4; D remains ambiguous. CDR3 length: 13 amino acids. With 3 bases removed from V and 8 bases from J, the gap between germline ends came to 10 bases. Germline V CDR1 and CDR2: LNHNV, YYDKDF (reference sequence).

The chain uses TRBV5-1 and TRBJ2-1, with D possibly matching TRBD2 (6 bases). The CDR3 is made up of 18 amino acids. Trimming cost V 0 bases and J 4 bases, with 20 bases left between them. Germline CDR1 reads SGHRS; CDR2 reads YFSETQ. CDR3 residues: CASSLAKVATRVYNEQFF. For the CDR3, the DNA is TGCGCCAGCAGCTTGGCCAAGGTAGCGACTAGAGTTTACAATGAGCAGTTCTTC.

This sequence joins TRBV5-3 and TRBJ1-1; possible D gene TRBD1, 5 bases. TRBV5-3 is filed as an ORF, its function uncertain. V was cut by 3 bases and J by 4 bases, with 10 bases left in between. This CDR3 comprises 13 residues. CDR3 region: CARSYTGTTEAFF. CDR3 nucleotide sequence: TGTGCCAGAAGCTACACAGGAACCACTGAAGCTTTCTTT.

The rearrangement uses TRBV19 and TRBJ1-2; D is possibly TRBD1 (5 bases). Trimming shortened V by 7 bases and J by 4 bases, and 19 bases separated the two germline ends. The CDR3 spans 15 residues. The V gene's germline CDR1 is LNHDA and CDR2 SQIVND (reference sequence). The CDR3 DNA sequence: TGTGCCAGTACTGACCTTGACAGTACCGGCTATGGCTACACCTTC. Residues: CASTDLDSTGYGYTF.

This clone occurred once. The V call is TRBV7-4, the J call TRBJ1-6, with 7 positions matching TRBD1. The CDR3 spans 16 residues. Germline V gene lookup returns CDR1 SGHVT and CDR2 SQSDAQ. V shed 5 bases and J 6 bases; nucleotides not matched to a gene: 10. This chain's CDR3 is CASSPGTEGTNSPLHF. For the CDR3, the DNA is TGTGCCAGCAGCCCCGGGACAGAGGGGACTAATTCACCCCTCCACTTT.

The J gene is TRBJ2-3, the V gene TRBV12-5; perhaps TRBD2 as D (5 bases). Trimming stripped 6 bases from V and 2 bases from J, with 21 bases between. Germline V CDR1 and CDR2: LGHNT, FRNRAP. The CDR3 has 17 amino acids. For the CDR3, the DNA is TGTGCTAGTGGCGACGTCCTAGCCGAAAGGGACACAGATACGCAGTATTTT. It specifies CASGDVLAERDTDTQYF.

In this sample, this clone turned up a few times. The CDR3 here is CASSLGQAFSGNTIYF. CDR3 DNA sequence: TGTGCCAGCAGTTTGGGACAGGCTTTCTCTGGAAACACCATATATTTT. The chain combines TRBV2 with TRBJ1-3; 8 nucleotides match TRBD1. Germline V CDR1 and CDR2: SNHLY, FYNNEI. This CDR3 comprises 16 residues. V was pared by 5 bases and J by 0 bases, with 6 bases of the junction left unmatched.

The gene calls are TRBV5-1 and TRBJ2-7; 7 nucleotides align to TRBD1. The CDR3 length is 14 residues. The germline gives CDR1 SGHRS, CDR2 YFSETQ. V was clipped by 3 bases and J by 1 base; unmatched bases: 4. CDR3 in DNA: TGCGCCAGCAGCTGGGGACAGAAGTCCTACGAGCAGTACTTC. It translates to CASSWGQKSYEQYF.

This CDR3 is CSVEDRGGGGTEAFF. Written as DNA, the CDR3 is TGCAGCGTTGAAGACCGTGGGGGAGGAGGCACTGAAGCTTTCTTT. This sequence joins TRBV29-1 and TRBJ1-1, with D perhaps matching TRBD1 (5 bases). The CDR3 covers 15 residues. With 0 bases removed from V and 4 bases from J, the gap between germline ends came to 15 bases. Germline loops: CDR1 SQVTM, CDR2 ANQGSEA. Together with reference TRBV29-1 and TRBJ1-1, the CDR3 gives the full variable domain: SAVISQKPSRDICQRGTSLTIQCQVDSQVTMMFWYRQQPGQSLTLIATANQGSEATYESGFVIDKFPISRPNLTFSTLTVSNMSPEDSSIYLCSVEDRGGGGTEAFFGQGTRLTVV.

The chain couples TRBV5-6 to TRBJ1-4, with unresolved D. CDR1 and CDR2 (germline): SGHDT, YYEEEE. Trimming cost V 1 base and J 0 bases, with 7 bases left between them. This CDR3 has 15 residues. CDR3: CASSLSTATNEKLFF. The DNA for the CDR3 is TGTGCCAGCAGCTTGAGCACGGCAACTAATGAAAAACTGTTTTTT.

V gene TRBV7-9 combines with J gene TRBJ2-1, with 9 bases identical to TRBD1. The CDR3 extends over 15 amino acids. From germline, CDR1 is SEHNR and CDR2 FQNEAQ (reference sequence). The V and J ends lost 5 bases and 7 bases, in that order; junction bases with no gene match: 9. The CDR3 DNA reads TGTGCCAGCAGCACCTTGGACAGGGGAGGAAATGAGCAGTTCTTC. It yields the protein CASSTLDRGGNEQFF.

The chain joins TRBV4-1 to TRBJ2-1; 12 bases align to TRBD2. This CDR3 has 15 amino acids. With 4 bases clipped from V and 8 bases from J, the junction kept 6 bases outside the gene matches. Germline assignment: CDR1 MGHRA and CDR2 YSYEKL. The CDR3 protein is CASSPLAGGPYEQFF. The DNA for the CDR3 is TGCGCCAGCAGCCCGCTAGCGGGGGGGCCTTATGAGCAGTTCTTC.

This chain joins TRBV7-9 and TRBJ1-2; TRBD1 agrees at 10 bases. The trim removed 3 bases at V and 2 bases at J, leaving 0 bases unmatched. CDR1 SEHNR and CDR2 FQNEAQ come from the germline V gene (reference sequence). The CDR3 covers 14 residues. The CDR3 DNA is TGTGCCAGCAGCTTGGACAGGGGGAACTATGGCTACACCTTC. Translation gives CASSLDRGNYGYTF.

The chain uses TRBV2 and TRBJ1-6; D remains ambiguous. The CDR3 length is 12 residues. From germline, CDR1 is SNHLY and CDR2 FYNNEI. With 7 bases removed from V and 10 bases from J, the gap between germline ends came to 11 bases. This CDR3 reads CASTAGYSPLHF. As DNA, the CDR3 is TGTGCCAGCACTGCGGGATACTCACCCCTCCACTTT.